This T cell receptor (beta chain) originates from a study of blood T cell repertoires in COVID-19. Whole-study context: COVID-19 samples, acute and convalescent, were from the United States, Italy and Spain. Sample material is recorded as cDNA or gDNA derived from T cells, B-cell-depleted T cells, or PBMCs.

The table lists this clone with a few counts. Trimming cost V 4 bases and J 4 bases, with 21 bases left between them. Germline CDR1 SGDLS, CDR2 YYNGEE. CDR3 length: 16 residues. Authors' analysis steps: The assay estimated nucleated cells by amplifying reference gene primers. The protocol was immunoSEQ multiplex PCR, while the TCRdb copy is restricted to in-frame clones and leaves out a portion. For V, J and clone size, that table is used; D and trimming come from the DNA. The table records some 93,000 clones, approximately 85% of them present only once. Sequences were obtained from peripheral blood. This chain connects TRBV9 to TRBJ2-7, with TRBD1 as a possible D gene (6 bases). The clonotype was recovered from a man between 60 and 70 years old with acute or convalescent COVID-19. The CDR3 here is CASSFTTGALAYEQYF. The CDR3 DNA sequence: TGTGCCAGCAGCTTTACGACAGGTGCATTGGCGTACGAGCAGTACTTC.